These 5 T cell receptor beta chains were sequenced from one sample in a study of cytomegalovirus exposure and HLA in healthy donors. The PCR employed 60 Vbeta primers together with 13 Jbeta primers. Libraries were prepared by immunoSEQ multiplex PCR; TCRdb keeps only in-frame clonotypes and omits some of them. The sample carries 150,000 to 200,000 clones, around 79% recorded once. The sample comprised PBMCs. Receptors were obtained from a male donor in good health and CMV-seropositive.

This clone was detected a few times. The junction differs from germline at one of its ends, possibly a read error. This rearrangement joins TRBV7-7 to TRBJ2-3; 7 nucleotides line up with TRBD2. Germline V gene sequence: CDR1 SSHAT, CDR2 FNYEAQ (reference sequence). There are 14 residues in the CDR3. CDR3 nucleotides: TGTGCTAGCAGCCGGGACTACCCCACAGATACGCAGTATTTT. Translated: CASSRDYPTDTQYF. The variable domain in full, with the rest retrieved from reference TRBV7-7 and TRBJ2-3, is GAGVSQSPRYKVTKRGQDVTLRCDPISSHATLYWYQQALGQGPEFLTYFNYEAQPDKSGLPSDRFSAERPEGSISTLTIQRTEQRDSAMYRCASSRDYPTDTQYFGPGTRLTVL.

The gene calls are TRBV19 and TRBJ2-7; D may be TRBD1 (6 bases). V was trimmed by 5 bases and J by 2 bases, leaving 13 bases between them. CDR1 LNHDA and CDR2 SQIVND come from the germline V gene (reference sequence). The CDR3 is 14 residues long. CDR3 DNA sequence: TGTGCCAGTAGTCCAGGGGTCCCCACCTACGAGCAGTACTTC. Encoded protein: CASSPGVPTYEQYF.

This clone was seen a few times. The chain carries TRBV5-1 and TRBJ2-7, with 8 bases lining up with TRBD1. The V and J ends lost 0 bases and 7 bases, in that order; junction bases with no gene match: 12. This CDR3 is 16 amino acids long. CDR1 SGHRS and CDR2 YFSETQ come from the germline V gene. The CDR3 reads CASSLAPAGGAREQYF. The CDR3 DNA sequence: TGCGCCAGCAGCTTGGCCCCTGCAGGGGGCGCGCGAGAGCAGTACTTC.

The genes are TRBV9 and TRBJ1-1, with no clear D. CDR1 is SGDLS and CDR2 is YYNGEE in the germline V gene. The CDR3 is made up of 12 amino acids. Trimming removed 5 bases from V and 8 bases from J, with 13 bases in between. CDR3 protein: CASSAAGEEAFF. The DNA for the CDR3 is TGTGCCAGCAGTGCGGCGGGTGAAGAAGCTTTCTTT.

In DNA, the CDR3 is TGTGCCAGCAGTGGGTCCAGGGGCGTAAGCGAGCAGTACTTC. Translation gives CASSGSRGVSEQYF. V usage is TRBV2 and J usage is TRBJ2-5; D is perhaps TRBD1 (6 bases). The last part of the DNA fits TRBJ2-7 better; the J call may be wrong. The germline CDR1 and CDR2 sequences are SNHLY and FYNNEI. There are 14 residues in the CDR3.